The entry below describes one T cell receptor (beta chain). The sample belongs to a study of T cells after yellow fever vaccination. MiXCR was run by TCRdb on the 5' RACE reads, yielding one entry per CDR3 protein. This table has around 500,000 distinct CDR3 sequences, 21% appearing once. Trimming pared 1 base from V and 7 bases from J, leaving 8 bases between. From germline, CDR1 is SGHDT and CDR2 YYEEEE. The CDR3 is made up of 12 amino acids. The chain combines TRBV5-6 with TRBJ1-2; D not certain. The receptor was derived from a man younger than 30 who received the YFV17D yellow fever vaccine. The input for sequencing was PBMCs, taken roughly 23 days after the first yellow fever vaccination. The CDR3 region is CASSLTHFGYTF. The CDR3 region has the DNA TGTGCCAGCAGCTTGACCCATTTTGGCTACACCTTC.